This entry lists 24 T cell receptor beta chains sequenced from one sample in a study of T cells expressing NK-cell markers. Using the 5' RACE reads, TCRdb records one entry per CDR3 protein without DNA. The sample includes about 540,000 distinct CDR3 sequences. Sequences were obtained from blood T cells: a sorted CD56 or NKG2C T cell subset, CD4+ or CD8+ T cells, or bulk PBMC T cells (not recorded which). Source of these receptors: a man aged 18 to 29 in good health.

The chain couples TRBV11-1 to TRBJ2-7; TCRdb proposes TRBD1, but this gene call is untestable without DNA. Germline values: CDR1 SGHAT, CDR2 FQDESV (reference sequence). This CDR3 is built from 14 residues. This CDR3 is CASSLARGTLEQYF.

The chain couples TRBV11-3 to TRBJ2-5; TCRdb indicates TRBD2, and absent DNA this call remains unverified. The CDR3 runs to 17 residues. Germline V gene data show CDR1 as SGHNT and CDR2 as YENEEA. The CDR3 spells CASSLGLAGGTRETQYF.

The V call is TRBV28, the J call TRBJ2-7; the D call from TCRdb, TRBD1, cannot be confirmed without DNA. The CDR3 runs 15 residues. Germline V gives CDR1 MDHEN, CDR2 SYDVKM. This CDR3 is CASRSPGGSSYEQYF.

The chain employs TRBV7-2 and TRBJ1-3; no DNA is available, so the TRBD1 call from TCRdb remains unchecked. The CDR3 totals 17 residues. CDR1 and CDR2 from the germline V gene are SGHTA and FQGNSA. CDR3 loop: CASSPYRVEGPGNTIYF.

This chain connects TRBV9 to TRBJ1-2. The V gene's germline CDR1 is SGDLS and CDR2 YYNGEE. CDR3 length: 11 residues. The CDR3 region is CASSDGHRYTF.

The rearrangement links TRBV15 to TRBJ2-1; the D gene TCRdb calls, TRBD2, cannot be checked with no DNA. In germline, CDR1 is LNHNV, CDR2 YYDKDF (reference sequence). The CDR3 extends over 15 amino acids. Here the CDR3 reads CATSDSGLAFDEQFF.

The V and J genes are TRBV27 and TRBJ2-5; TCRdb picks TRBD1, but there is no DNA to check that call. Germline V gene data show CDR1 as MNHEY and CDR2 as SMNVEV (reference sequence). This CDR3 spans 18 amino acids. CDR3 region: CASSLRVRDTGGKETQYF.

The chain joins TRBV5-1 to TRBJ2-1; TCRdb designates TRBD2, a call that cannot be tested without DNA. CDR1 is SGHRS, CDR2 YFSETQ, per germline. CDR3 length: 16 amino acids. The CDR3 loop is CASSQLAGGPHNEQFF.

The genes are TRBV5-6 and TRBJ1-4. Looked up from germline, CDR1 is SGHDT and CDR2 is YYEEEE. The CDR3 consists of 12 residues. The CDR3 protein is CASSLQGEKLFF.

This chain joins TRBV20-1 and TRBJ1-5. Germline V gene lookup returns CDR1 DFQATT and CDR2 SNEGSKA (reference sequence). The length of the CDR3 is 15 residues. The CDR3 here is CSARGNLGSGQPQHF.

The genes are TRBV11-2 and TRBJ2-3. Germline V CDR1 and CDR2: SGHAT, FQNNGV. The length of the CDR3 is 15 residues. CDR3: CASSLLGLVADTQYF.

The V and J genes are TRBV12-3 or TRBV12-4 and TRBJ1-5. There are 15 residues in the CDR3. The CDR3 sequence: CASTHSAGLNQPQHF.

The chain employs TRBV14 and TRBJ2-3. Germline CDR1 reads SGHDN; CDR2 reads FVKESK. The CDR3 totals 12 residues. The CDR3 sequence: CASGLGGDTQYF.

The chain recombines TRBV11-2 with TRBJ2-3; TCRdb selects TRBD1, and the lack of DNA leaves this call unchecked. Germline V gene data show CDR1 as SGHAT and CDR2 as FQNNGV. The length of the CDR3 is 16 residues. The CDR3 reads CASSLETGWGTDTQYF.

The chain uses TRBV11-2 and TRBJ2-3; the TCRdb call, TRBD2, lacks DNA for checking. Germline assignment: CDR1 SGHAT and CDR2 FQNNGV. This CDR3 comprises 14 residues. This CDR3 reads CASSSLAGLDTQYF.

The J gene is TRBJ2-2, the V gene TRBV7-8; TCRdb proposes TRBD2, but this gene call is untestable without DNA. The germline CDR1 and CDR2 sequences are SGHVS and FQNEAQ. This CDR3 region has 19 residues. The CDR3 reads CASSLRSSGVFTNTGELFF. Based on the CDR3 plus reference TRBV7-8 and TRBJ2-2, the full variable domain is GAGVSQSPRYKVAKRGQDVALRCDPISGHVSLFWYQQALGQGPEFLTYFQNEAQLDKSGLPSDRFFAERPEGSVSTLKIQRTQQEDSAVYLCASSLRSSGVFTNTGELFFGEGSRLTVL.

The chain recombines TRBV10-3 with TRBJ2-1; TCRdb's D call, TRBD2, is unchecked because there is no DNA. The CDR3 has 14 amino acids. Germline CDR1 ENHRY, CDR2 SYGVKD. CDR3 protein: CAISGGLVYNEQFF.

The chain recombines TRBV5-1 with TRBJ2-1; without DNA, the TCRdb call of TRBD2 cannot be checked. Looked up from germline, CDR1 is SGHRS and CDR2 is YFSETQ. The CDR3 has 15 amino acids. The CDR3 protein is CASSLEGLAQRGGFF.

The CDR3 loop is CAISESGGRTETQYF. This chain uses TRBV10-3 with TRBJ2-5; without DNA, the TCRdb call of TRBD2 cannot be checked. CDR1 is ENHRY and CDR2 is SYGVKD in the germline V gene. This CDR3 has 15 residues.

V and J are TRBV4-2 and TRBJ2-1; TCRdb lists TRBD2, though no DNA is available to test this call. Germline V gene lookup returns CDR1 LGHNA and CDR2 YNFKEQ. The CDR3 totals 15 residues. The CDR3 reads CASSPRTSGVDEQFF.

The chain links TRBV16 to TRBJ1-1; TCRdb calls TRBD1, which cannot be checked without DNA. Germline assignment: CDR1 KGHSY and CDR2 FQNENV. The CDR3 is 15 amino acids. Here the CDR3 reads CASSQTLQGRPEAFF.

V and J are TRBV4-1 and TRBJ2-3; absent DNA, TCRdb's TRBD2 call cannot be checked. The germline V gene encodes CDR1 MGHRA and CDR2 YSYEKL. The CDR3 sequence is 14 residues long. The CDR3 sequence is CASSPGGASDTQYF.

This chain links TRBV7-8 with TRBJ1-2; TCRdb's D call, TRBD1, is unchecked because there is no DNA. The CDR3 is 12 amino acids. CDR1 and CDR2 (germline): SGHVS, FQNEAQ. This CDR3 is CASSPATGPYTF. The entire variable domain, with the rest obtained from reference TRBV7-8 and TRBJ1-2, is as follows: GAGVSQSPRYKVAKRGQDVALRCDPISGHVSLFWYQQALGQGPEFLTYFQNEAQLDKSGLPSDRFFAERPEGSVSTLKIQRTQQEDSAVYLCASSPATGPYTFGSGTRLTVV.

The chain employs TRBV7-6 and TRBJ2-1; checking the TCRdb D call of TRBD2 is not possible without DNA. In germline, CDR1 is SGHVS, CDR2 FNYEAQ. The CDR3 is 14 residues long. This chain's CDR3 is CASSLETSSVEQFF.